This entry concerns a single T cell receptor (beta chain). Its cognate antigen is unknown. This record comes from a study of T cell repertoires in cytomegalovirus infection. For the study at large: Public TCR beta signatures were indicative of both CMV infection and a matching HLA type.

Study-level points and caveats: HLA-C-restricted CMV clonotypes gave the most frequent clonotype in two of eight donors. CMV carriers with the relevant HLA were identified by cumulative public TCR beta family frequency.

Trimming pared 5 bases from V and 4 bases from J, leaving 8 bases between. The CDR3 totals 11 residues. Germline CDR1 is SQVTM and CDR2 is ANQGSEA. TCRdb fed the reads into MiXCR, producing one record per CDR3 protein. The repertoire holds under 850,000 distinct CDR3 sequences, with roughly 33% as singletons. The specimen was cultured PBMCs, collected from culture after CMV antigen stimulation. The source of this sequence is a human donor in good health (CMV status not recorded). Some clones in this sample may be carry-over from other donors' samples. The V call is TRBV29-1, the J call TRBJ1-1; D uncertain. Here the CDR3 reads CSVLGSTEAFF. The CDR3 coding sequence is TGCAGCGTTTTGGGGAGCACTGAAGCTTTCTTT.